The 14 T cell receptor beta chains given below trace back to one sample, sequenced in a study of PD-1 blockade in classical Hodgkin lymphoma. Autologous stem cell transplantation was followed by relapse in every patient, and brentuximab vedotin exposure varied. CD8+ T cells were isolated from thawed PBMCs by magnetic negative selection. Profiling relied on immunoSEQ multiplex PCR, and the TCRdb table lists in-frame clones only, not all of them. Of about 5,500 clones listed, over 50% are singletons. The sample consisted of CD8+ T cells from blood, taken at baseline. Receptor source: a human donor with classical Hodgkin lymphoma.

This clone was observed once. This rearrangement joins TRBV4-2 to TRBJ2-1; 11 bases fit TRBD2. The CDR3 spans 20 residues. The trim removed 4 bases at V and 4 bases at J, leaving 18 bases unmatched. Germline V gene data show CDR1 as LGHNA and CDR2 as YNFKEQ. For the CDR3, the DNA is TGTGCCAGCAGCCGACTTATTCTGACTAGCGGGAAAGAAACGTACAATGAGCAGTTCTTC. It encodes CASSRLILTSGKETYNEQFF.

The chain recombines TRBV5-6 with TRBJ2-1, with D unresolved. The CDR3 covers 13 residues. The V end was cut by 3 bases, the J end by 0 bases, with 4 bases between. Germline loops: CDR1 SGHDT, CDR2 YYEEEE. Here the CDR3 DNA reads TGTGCCAGCAGCTCCGGCTCCTACAATGAGCAGTTCTTC. Its protein is CASSSGSYNEQFF.

This clone was counted between two and nine times. This sequence joins TRBV28 and TRBJ1-5, with a tentative D call TRBD1 (5 bases). The germline V gene encodes CDR1 MDHEN and CDR2 SYDVKM. V dropped 7 bases and J dropped 4 bases, with 17 bases sitting between them. This CDR3 spans 15 amino acids. The CDR3 protein is CASTRIGGVNQPQHF. The CDR3 DNA is TGTGCCAGCACCAGGATCGGAGGGGTGAATCAGCCCCAGCATTTT.

V gene TRBV19 combines with J gene TRBJ2-5; D gene ambiguous. The CDR3 totals 14 residues. CDR1 LNHDA and CDR2 SQIVND come from the germline V gene (reference sequence). Between the trimmed V and J ends, which lost 2 bases and 1 base, there was a span of 8 bases. CDR3 nucleotides: TGTGCCAGTAGTATATCAAAGGGCCAAGAGACCCAGTACTTC. The encoded protein is CASSISKGQETQYF.

The chain is built from TRBV27 and TRBJ2-5; unclear D gene. The CDR3 covers 12 residues. V gave up 9 bases and J gave up 8 bases, with 16 bases separating them. From germline, CDR1 is MNHEY and CDR2 SMNVEV (reference sequence). DNA for the CDR3: TGTGCCAGGGGCCCCCCGCTTGTTACCCAGTACTTC. This gives the protein CARGPPLVTQYF.

The J gene is TRBJ2-7, the V gene TRBV7-8; no clear D gene. This CDR3 region has 15 residues. V was cut by 5 bases and J by 4 bases, with 18 bases left in between. Germline V gene sequence: CDR1 SGHVS, CDR2 FQNEAQ. CDR3 residues: CASSPQPDMAYEQYF. Written as DNA, the CDR3 is TGTGCCAGCAGCCCTCAACCTGACATGGCTTACGAGCAGTACTTC.

V is TRBV5-1 and J is TRBJ2-3; D perhaps matches TRBD2 (5 bases). Germline-derived CDR1 and CDR2 are SGHRS and YFSETQ. V was cut by 7 bases and J by 0 bases, with 15 bases left in between. This CDR3 spans 15 amino acids. CDR3 coding DNA: TGCGCCAGCCGCACGACGGGGTCTAGCACAGATACGCAGTATTTT. It encodes CASRTTGSSTDTQYF.

The CDR3 is CASSQTGMITEAFF. In DNA form, the CDR3 reads TGTGCCAGCAGTCAGACAGGGATGATCACTGAAGCTTTCTTT. The V call is TRBV28, the J call TRBJ1-1; TRBD1 agrees at 7 bases. The CDR3 consists of 14 residues. V shed 5 bases and J 4 bases; nucleotides not matched to a gene: 7. Per germline, CDR1 MDHEN and CDR2 SYDVKM.

The V gene is TRBV5-6, the J gene TRBJ2-7, with a tentative D call TRBD1 (5 bases). The germline CDR1 and CDR2 sequences are SGHDT and YYEEEE. V dropped 1 base and J dropped 3 bases, with 14 bases sitting between them. The CDR3 contains 15 residues. The CDR3 DNA reads as TGTGCCAGCAGCTTGCCGGGCAGGGCAGGCTACGAGCAGTACTTC. Residues: CASSLPGRAGYEQYF.

This clone showed up just a few times. The rearrangement joins TRBV5-1 to TRBJ2-7, with 9 nucleotides matching TRBD2. Losses at the gene ends were 0 bases for V and 4 bases for J; bases not matched to a gene: 5. This CDR3 is 15 amino acids long. Germline CDR1 and CDR2: SGHRS and YFSETQ. CDR3 nucleotide sequence: TGCGCCAGCAGCTTGGAGCTAGCGGGACGATACGAGCAGTACTTC. It codes for CASSLELAGRYEQYF.

The rearrangement uses TRBV28 and TRBJ2-7, with a possible D match to TRBD2 (5 bases). Deletions cut 4 bases from V and 2 bases from J, with 9 bases between. This CDR3 is built from 13 residues. Germline V gene sequence: CDR1 MDHEN, CDR2 SYDVKM. The CDR3 loop is CASSWASTYEQYF. CDR3 DNA: TGTGCCAGCAGTTGGGCTAGCACCTACGAGCAGTACTTC.

This chain connects TRBV5-1 to TRBJ1-1; D gene ambiguous. Germline V gives CDR1 SGHRS, CDR2 YFSETQ. The V end was cut by 0 bases, the J end by 4 bases, with 7 bases between. The CDR3 extends over 13 amino acids. As DNA, the CDR3 is TGCGCCAGCAGCTTGGGAGGCGGCACTGAAGCTTTCTTT. Translating gives CASSLGGGTEAFF.

The V gene is TRBV19, the J gene TRBJ1-1; perhaps TRBD1 as D (5 bases). Germline CDR1 reads LNHDA; CDR2 reads SQIVND (reference sequence). This CDR3 contains 13 residues. Trimming left V 3 bases short and J 1 base short, with 6 bases between. This CDR3 is CASSIQGNTEAFF. CDR3 sequence (DNA): TGTGCCAGTAGTATTCAGGGGAACACTGAAGCTTTCTTT.

The chain couples TRBV5-1 to TRBJ1-5, with D unresolved. V lost 5 bases and J lost 0, with 9 bases in between. CDR1 and CDR2 (germline): SGHRS, YFSETQ. This CDR3 spans 14 amino acids. The CDR3 reads CASRMDGSNQPQHF. For the CDR3, the DNA is TGCGCCAGCAGGATGGACGGTAGCAATCAGCCCCAGCATTTT.